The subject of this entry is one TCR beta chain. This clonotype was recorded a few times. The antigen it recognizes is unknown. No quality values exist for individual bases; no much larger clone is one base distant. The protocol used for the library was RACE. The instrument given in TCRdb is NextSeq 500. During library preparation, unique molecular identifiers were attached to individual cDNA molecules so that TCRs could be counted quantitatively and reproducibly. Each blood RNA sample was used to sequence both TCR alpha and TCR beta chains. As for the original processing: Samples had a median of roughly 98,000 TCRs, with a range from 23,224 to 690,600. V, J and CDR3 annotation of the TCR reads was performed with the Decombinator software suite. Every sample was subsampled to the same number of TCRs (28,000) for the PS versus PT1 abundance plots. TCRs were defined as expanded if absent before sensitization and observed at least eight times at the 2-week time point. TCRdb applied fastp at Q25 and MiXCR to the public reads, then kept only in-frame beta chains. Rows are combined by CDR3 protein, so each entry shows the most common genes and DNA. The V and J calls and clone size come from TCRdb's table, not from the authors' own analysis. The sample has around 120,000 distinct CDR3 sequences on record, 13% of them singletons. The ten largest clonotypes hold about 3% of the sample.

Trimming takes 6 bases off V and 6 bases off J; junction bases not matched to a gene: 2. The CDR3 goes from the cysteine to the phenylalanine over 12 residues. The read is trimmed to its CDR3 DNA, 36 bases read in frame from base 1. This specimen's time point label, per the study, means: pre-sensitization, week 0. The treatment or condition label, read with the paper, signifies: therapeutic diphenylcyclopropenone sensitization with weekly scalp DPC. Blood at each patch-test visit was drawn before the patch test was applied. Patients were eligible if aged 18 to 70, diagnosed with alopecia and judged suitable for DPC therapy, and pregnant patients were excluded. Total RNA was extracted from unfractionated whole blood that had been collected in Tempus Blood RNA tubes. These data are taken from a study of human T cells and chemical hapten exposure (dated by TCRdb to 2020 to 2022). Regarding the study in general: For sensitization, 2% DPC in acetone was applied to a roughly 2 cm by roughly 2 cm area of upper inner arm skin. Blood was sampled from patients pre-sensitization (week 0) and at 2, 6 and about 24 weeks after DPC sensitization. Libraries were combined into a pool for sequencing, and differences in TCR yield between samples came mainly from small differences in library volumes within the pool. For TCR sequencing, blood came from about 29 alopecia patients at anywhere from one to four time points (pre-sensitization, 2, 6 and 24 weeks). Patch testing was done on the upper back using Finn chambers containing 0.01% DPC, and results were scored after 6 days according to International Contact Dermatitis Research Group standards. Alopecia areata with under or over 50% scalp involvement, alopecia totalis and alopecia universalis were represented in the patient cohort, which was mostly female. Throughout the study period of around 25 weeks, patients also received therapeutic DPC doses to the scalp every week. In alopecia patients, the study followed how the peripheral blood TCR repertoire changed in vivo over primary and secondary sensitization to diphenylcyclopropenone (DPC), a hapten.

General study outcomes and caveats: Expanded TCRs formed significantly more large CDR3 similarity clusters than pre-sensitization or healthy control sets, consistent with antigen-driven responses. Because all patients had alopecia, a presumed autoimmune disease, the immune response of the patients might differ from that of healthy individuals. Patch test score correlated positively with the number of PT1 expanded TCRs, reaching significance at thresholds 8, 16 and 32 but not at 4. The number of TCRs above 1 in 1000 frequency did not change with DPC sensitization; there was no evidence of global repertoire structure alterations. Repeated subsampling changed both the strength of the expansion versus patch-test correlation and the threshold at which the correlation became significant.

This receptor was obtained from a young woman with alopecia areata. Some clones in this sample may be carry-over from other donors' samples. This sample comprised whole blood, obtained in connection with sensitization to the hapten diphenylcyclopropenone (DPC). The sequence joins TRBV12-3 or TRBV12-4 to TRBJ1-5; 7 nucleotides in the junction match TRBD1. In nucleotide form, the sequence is TGTGCCAGCAGGACAGGGATTCAGCCCCAGCATTTT. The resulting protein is CASRTGIQPQHF.